The T cell receptor beta chain under discussion was sequenced for a study of blood T cell repertoires in COVID-19. Overall study: Donors in the United States, Italy and Spain gave samples during acute or convalescent COVID-19.

The ends were cut back, 4 bases at V and 2 bases at J, with 16 bases in the middle. The CDR3 is made up of 15 amino acids. Germline assignment: CDR1 SGHRS and CDR2 YFSETQ. It was during active infection that Seattle patients were enrolled and then longitudinally followed. Authors' data handling: Nucleated cell counts were estimated from reference gene primer amplification. Clones were read by immunoSEQ multiplex PCR, and TCRdb kept only the in-frame ones, dropping some. That table gives V, J and clone size, and the DNA gave D and trimming. This sample has 250,000 to 300,000 clones, with almost 90% found just once.

The chain recombines TRBV5-1 with TRBJ2-7; possible D gene TRBD2, 6 bases. The receptor's source is a woman aged 25 to 39 with COVID-19, enrolled during active disease. The sample taken for sequencing was peripheral blood. This CDR3 reads CASSHPEGLPYEQYF. CDR3 bases: TGCGCCAGCAGCCACCCGGAGGGGTTACCCTACGAGCAGTACTTC. Variable domain in full (rest from reference TRBV5-1 and TRBJ2-7): KAGVTQTPRYLIKTRGQQVTLSCSPISGHRSVSWYQQTPGQGLQFLFEYFSETQRNKGNFPGRFSGRQFSNSRSEMNVSTLELGDSALYLCASSHPEGLPYEQYFGPGTRLTVT.